This TCR beta chain was sequenced during a study of T-cell reconstitution after alpha-beta-depleted transplantation in children. Unique molecular identifiers tagged the TCRbeta library. One entry per CDR3 protein results from TCRdb running MiXCR on the PCR reads. Altogether 700,000 to 950,000 distinct CDR3 sequences are present, roughly 16% being singletons, with the ten largest covering around 5.3%. V shed 5 bases and J 6 bases; nucleotides not matched to a gene: 7. This CDR3 comprises 13 residues. In germline, CDR1 is DFQATT, CDR2 SNEGSKA (reference sequence). Study observations and caveats: It was newly produced T cells that mostly accounted for T-cell counts and diversity one year after transplant. The origin of high day-60 TCRbeta diversity in some patients lay in surviving recipient T cells and thymic progenitors. Expanded clones from the graft, numbering several hundred, reportedly supplied alpha-beta T cells about two months after transplant.

This clonotype showed up just a few times. Its specificity is unknown. The TCR was taken from a male patient younger than 18 who had a stem cell transplant for acute lymphoblastic leukemia, so the T cells may come from the graft donor. Material: PBMCs, mostly from graft donor cells, obtained 360 days after TCRalphabeta/CD19-depleted stem cell transplant. The gene calls are TRBV20-1 and TRBJ2-7; TRBD1 matches at 10 bases. The CDR3 sequence is CSAEDRGTIEQYF. The CDR3 DNA reads as TGCAGTGCTGAGGACAGGGGGACGATCGAGCAGTACTTC.